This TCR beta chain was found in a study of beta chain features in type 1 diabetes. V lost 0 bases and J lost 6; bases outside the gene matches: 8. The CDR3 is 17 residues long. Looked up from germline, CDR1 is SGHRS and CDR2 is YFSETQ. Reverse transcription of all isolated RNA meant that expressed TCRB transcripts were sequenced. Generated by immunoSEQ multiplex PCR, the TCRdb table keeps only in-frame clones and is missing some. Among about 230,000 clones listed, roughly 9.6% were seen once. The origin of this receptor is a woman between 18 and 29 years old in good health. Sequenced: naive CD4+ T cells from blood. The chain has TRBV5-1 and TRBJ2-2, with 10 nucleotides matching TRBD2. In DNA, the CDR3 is TGCGCCAGCAGCTTGGCCCCCGGGACTAGCGCGCCCGGGGAGCTGTTTTTT. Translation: CASSLAPGTSAPGELFF.